The sequence of this T cell receptor (beta chain) was determined in a study of control samples from healthy donors and cancer patients. The germline V gene encodes CDR1 SGDLS and CDR2 YYNGEE. The germline V and J ends were trimmed by 1 base and 2 bases, with 13 bases remaining between them. The CDR3 is made up of 15 amino acids. The repertoire was sequenced with immunoSEQ multiplex PCR; TCRdb's copy has only in-frame clones and lacks some. Here the sample spans roughly 80,000 clones, roughly 92% being singletons. Input material: blood. The TCR originated in an older woman in good health. The chain uses TRBV9 and TRBJ2-7, with a weak D call TRBD1 (6 bases). CDR3: CASSVQGSGPYEQYF. The CDR3 coding sequence is TGTGCCAGCAGCGTACAGGGGTCTGGTCCCTACGAGCAGTACTTC.